What follows are 19 T cell receptor beta chains derived from one specimen sequenced in a study of blood T cell repertoires in COVID-19. Assay: immunoSEQ multiplex PCR; the TCRdb copy retains only in-frame clones and omits some. Altogether roughly 220,000 clones are present, about four fifths being singletons, with the ten largest covering approximately 6.5%. Input material: PBMCs or T cells enriched from blood (not recorded which). These receptor sequences come from a woman aged 40 to 50 who had recovered from COVID-19.

The rearrangement links TRBV27 to TRBJ1-6, with TRBD1 as a possible D gene (6 bases). The CDR3 runs 15 residues. The V gene lost 2 bases and the J gene lost 6 bases, with 11 bases spanning the gap. Germline V lookup: CDR1 MNHEY, CDR2 SMNVEV (reference sequence). DNA of the CDR3: TGTGCCAGCAGTTTACCTAGGACAGTTAATTCACCCCTCCACTTT. Residues: CASSLPRTVNSPLHF.

CDR3 protein: CASSDVRGRNQPQHF. Here the CDR3 DNA reads TGTGCCAGCAGCGATGTACGTGGGCGCAATCAGCCCCAGCATTTT. The genes are TRBV2 and TRBJ1-5, with D uncertain. V gave up 6 bases and J gave up 2 bases, with 14 bases separating them. The CDR3 length is 15 residues. Germline CDR1 reads SNHLY; CDR2 reads FYNNEI.

The chain links TRBV19 to TRBJ2-6; 8 bases line up with TRBD1. J was trimmed by 0 bases and V by 6 bases; bases with no gene match: 4. Germline loops: CDR1 LNHDA, CDR2 SQIVND (reference sequence). The CDR3 spans 16 residues. This CDR3 reads CASRGQVPSGANVLTF. The CDR3, as DNA: TGTGCCAGTAGGGGACAGGTACCCTCTGGGGCCAACGTCCTGACTTTC.

The rearrangement joins TRBV29-1 to TRBJ1-1; D not resolved. There are 12 residues in the CDR3. The germline V gene encodes CDR1 SQVTM and CDR2 ANQGSEA. Between the trimmed V and J ends, which lost 5 bases and 3 bases, there was a span of 10 bases. The CDR3: CSVNLLDTEAFF. CDR3 DNA sequence: TGCAGCGTTAATTTACTGGACACTGAAGCTTTCTTT.

The chain has TRBV10-3 and TRBJ2-6; maybe TRBD1 (5 bases). Germline CDR1 and CDR2: ENHRY and SYGVKD. CDR3 size: 15 residues. The ends were cut back, 0 bases at V and 4 bases at J, with 7 bases in the middle. CDR3 amino acids: CAISESGAGANVLTF. Here the CDR3 DNA reads TGTGCCATCAGTGAGTCAGGGGCCGGGGCCAACGTCCTGACTTTC.

On this clone itself: Different DNA sequences within this sample yield the same CDR3. The rearrangement links TRBV4-3 to TRBJ1-1; 7 nucleotides match TRBD1. V was clipped by 0 bases and J by 1 base; unmatched bases: 2. Germline V gene sequence: CDR1 LGHNA, CDR2 YSLEER. The CDR3 totals 15 residues. The CDR3 loop reads CASSQDYRGNTEAFF. The CDR3 nucleotides read TGCGCCAGCAGCCAAGATTACAGGGGGAACACTGAAGCTTTCTTT.

A single count supports this clone. The V gene is TRBV10-2, the J gene TRBJ1-5; 7 bases align to TRBD1. Germline loops: CDR1 WSHSY, CDR2 SAAADI. V dropped 6 bases and J dropped 2; count of bases not matched to a gene: 4. The length of the CDR3 is 14 residues. This chain's CDR3 is CASSGTERNQPQHF. The CDR3 DNA is TGCGCCAGCAGCGGGACAGAGCGCAATCAGCCCCAGCATTTT.

The genes are TRBV7-9 and TRBJ1-2, with D tentatively TRBD1 (5 bases). Trimming removed 4 bases from V and 8 bases from J, with 11 bases in between. Germline assignment: CDR1 SEHNR and CDR2 FQNEAQ (reference sequence). This CDR3 contains 12 residues. In DNA form, the CDR3 reads TGTGCCAGCAGCTCGGCAGGGTGGGGCTACACCTTC. This encodes CASSSAGWGYTF.

CDR3 in amino acids: CASREAETQYF. The DNA of the CDR3 is TGTGCTAGTCGAGAGGCCGAGACCCAGTACTTC. V gene TRBV12-5 combines with J gene TRBJ2-5; D is ambiguous. Trimming shortened V by 8 bases and J by 5 bases, and 9 bases separated the two germline ends. Germline V gives CDR1 LGHNT, CDR2 FRNRAP. This CDR3 contains 11 residues.

The chain has TRBV5-1 and TRBJ2-6; possibly TRBD1 for D (6 bases). The CDR3 spans 15 residues. The V and J ends lost 4 bases and 1 base respectively, with 9 bases between them. Germline V gene data show CDR1 as SGHRS and CDR2 as YFSETQ. This CDR3 is CASSRDRSGANVLTF. CDR3 DNA sequence: TGCGCCAGCAGCCGAGACAGGTCTGGGGCCAACGTCCTGACTTTC.

The J gene is TRBJ2-3, the V gene TRBV5-1; the D gene is possibly TRBD2 (6 bases). The V end was cut by 4 bases, the J end by 10 bases, with 16 bases between. The germline CDR1 and CDR2 sequences are SGHRS and YFSETQ. The CDR3 contains 13 residues. The CDR3 coding sequence is TGCGCCAGCAGCCCGGGTGGGGGGATTGCGCAGTATTTT. Its protein is CASSPGGGIAQYF.

V usage is TRBV4-1 and J usage is TRBJ2-5; 9 positions match TRBD2. Germline CDR1 is MGHRA and CDR2 is YSYEKL. V gave up 0 bases and J gave up 3 bases; unmatched junction bases: 2. The CDR3 extends over 15 amino acids. The CDR3 loop reads CASSQETSGEETQYF. The CDR3 DNA sequence: TGCGCCAGCAGCCAAGAGACTAGCGGAGAAGAGACCCAGTACTTC.

This chain links TRBV6-4 with TRBJ2-2, with a possible D match to TRBD1 (6 bases). There are 15 residues in the CDR3. CDR1 and CDR2 from the germline V gene are MRHNA and SNTAGT. V was shortened by 2 bases and J by 4 bases, with 11 bases between the two germline ends. The CDR3 DNA is TGTGCCAGCAGTGACACAGGGTCGGGCACCGGGGAGCTGTTTTTT. This encodes CASSDTGSGTGELFF.

V and J are TRBV11-2 and TRBJ1-2, with 7 bases aligning to TRBD1. The CDR3 is 13 amino acids. The germline CDR1 and CDR2 sequences are SGHAT and FQNNGV. The ends lost 4 bases at V and 4 bases at J; junction bases unmatched: 3. In nucleotides, the CDR3 is TGTGCCAGCAGCTCGGACAGGACCTATGGCTACACCTTC. Its translation is CASSSDRTYGYTF.

The CDR3 DNA follows: TGCAGCGTTGATAGGAACACTGAAGCTTTCTTT. This codes for CSVDRNTEAFF. This chain links TRBV29-1 with TRBJ1-1, with D unresolved. CDR3 length: 11 residues. Germline CDR1 reads SQVTM; CDR2 reads ANQGSEA. V was cut by 3 bases and J by 1 base, with 3 bases left in between.

The chain uses TRBV24-1 and TRBJ1-1, with D possibly matching TRBD1 (5 bases). V was clipped by 4 bases and J by 2 bases, with 13 bases between them. Looked up from germline, CDR1 is KGHDR and CDR2 is SFDVKD. There are 15 residues in the CDR3. The DNA of the CDR3 is TGTGCCACCAGTGACCCCTCCGGGGGAAACACTGAAGCTTTCTTT. This sequence encodes CATSDPSGGNTEAFF.

The chain joins TRBV11-2 to TRBJ1-4, with unresolved D. Germline V gives CDR1 SGHAT, CDR2 FQNNGV. The CDR3 sequence is 11 residues long. Trimming shortened V by 5 bases and J by 5 bases, and 3 bases separated the two germline ends. The CDR3 DNA is TGTGCCAGCAGCCAAAATGAAAAACTGTTTTTT. Translating gives CASSQNEKLFF.

The chain combines TRBV4-1 with TRBJ2-1, with D possibly being TRBD2 (6 bases). Germline V gene lookup returns CDR1 MGHRA and CDR2 YSYEKL. CDR3 length equals 17 residues. Trimming cost V 3 bases and J 0 bases, with 15 bases left between them. The CDR3 reads CASSHLGTYSSYNEQFF. The CDR3 nucleotides read TGCGCCAGCAGCCACCTCGGGACTTACAGCTCCTACAATGAGCAGTTCTTC.

The chain links TRBV3-1 (or the pseudogene TRBV3-2) to TRBJ2-1; possibly TRBD2 for D (5 bases). V dropped 0 bases and J dropped 5 bases, with 11 bases sitting between them. The length of the CDR3 is 15 residues. Germline V gene data show CDR1 as LGHDT and CDR2 as YNNKEL (reference sequence). In nucleotides, the CDR3 is TGTGCCAGCAGCCAAGAAGGGTGGACTCACAATGAGCAGTTCTTC. Amino acids: CASSQEGWTHNEQFF.